Following are 30 T cell receptor beta chains from one sample sequenced in a study of shared clonotypes between healthy human individuals. Assay used: immunoSEQ multiplex PCR; TCRdb lists only in-frame clones, some missing. The sample lists roughly 450,000 clones; 79% were seen once. The sample comprised PBMCs. The source of these receptors is a middle-aged woman in good health. Some clones in this sample may be carry-over from other donors' samples.

The chain joins TRBV19 to TRBJ2-7; D may be TRBD2 (5 bases). Germline V gene data show CDR1 as LNHDA and CDR2 as SQIVND (reference sequence). The V end was cut by 4 bases, the J end by 2 bases, with 9 bases between. The CDR3 sequence is 13 residues long. CDR3 DNA: TGTGCCAGTAGTAGAGACTACACCTACGAGCAGTACTTC. Protein: CASSRDYTYEQYF. The complete variable domain, with remaining parts taken from reference TRBV19 and TRBJ2-7, reads DGGITQSPKYLFRKEGQNVTLSCEQNLNHDAMYWYRQDPGQGLRLIYYSQIVNDFQKGDIAEGYSVSREKKESFPLTVTSAQKNPTAFYLCASSRDYTYEQYFGPGTRLTVT.

This sequence joins TRBV28 and TRBJ2-3; D may be TRBD2 (5 bases). V was cut by 5 bases and J by 1 base, with 16 bases left in between. Per the germline V gene, CDR1 is MDHEN and CDR2 is SYDVKM. This CDR3 has 16 amino acids. In nucleotides, the CDR3 is TGTGCCAGCAGTCCCGACCGGGGATTGCGCACAGATACGCAGTATTTT. This gives the protein CASSPDRGLRTDTQYF. The full variable domain, completed using reference TRBV28 and TRBJ2-3, is DVKVTQSSRYLVKRTGEKVFLECVQDMDHENMFWYRQDPGLGLRLIYFSYDVKMKEKGDIPEGYSVSREKKERFSLILESASTNQTSMYLCASSPDRGLRTDTQYFGPGTRLTVL.

The chain has TRBV18 and TRBJ2-1; the D gene is possibly TRBD1 (6 bases). V lost 0 bases and J lost 6, with 9 bases in between. CDR1 and CDR2 from the germline V gene are KGHSH and LQKENI. The CDR3 has 14 residues. In DNA, the CDR3 is TGTGCCAGCTCACCACCTCGGGACACCAATGAGCAGTTCTTC. Its protein product is CASSPPRDTNEQFF. The variable domain in full, completed from reference TRBV18 and TRBJ2-1, reads NAGVMQNPRHLVRRRGQEARLRCSPMKGHSHVYWYRQLPEEGLKFMVYLQKENIIDESGMPKERFSAEFPKEGPSILRIQQVVRGDSAAYFCASSPPRDTNEQFFGPGTRLTVL.

The chain carries TRBV4-1 and TRBJ1-5; 7 positions agree with TRBD1. CDR3 size: 14 residues. Germline V gives CDR1 MGHRA, CDR2 YSYEKL. J lost 9 bases, V lost 4 bases, and 9 bases had no gene match. The CDR3 coding sequence is TGCGCCAGCAGCCTGCGACAGGGCGGTGGGCCCCAGCATTTT. This codes for CASSLRQGGGPQHF.

This clone was found a few times. The genes are TRBV7-9 and TRBJ2-3; possible D gene TRBD2, 5 bases. Trimming stripped 5 bases from V and 0 bases from J, with 15 bases between. CDR1 and CDR2 from the germline V gene are SEHNR and FQNEAQ (reference sequence). This CDR3 is 16 amino acids long. CDR3 sequence: CASSPAGYPSTDTQYF. The DNA of the CDR3 is TGTGCCAGCAGCCCGGCGGGCTATCCTAGCACAGATACGCAGTATTTT.

V gene TRBV25-1 combines with J gene TRBJ2-1, with D perhaps matching TRBD2 (5 bases). Trimming took 7 bases from V and 0 from J, leaving 7 bases between them. Germline CDR1 and CDR2: MGHDK and SYGVNS. This CDR3 is 13 amino acids long. Written as DNA, the CDR3 is TGTGCCAGCACCGGGAACTCCTACAATGAGCAGTTCTTC. Encoded protein: CASTGNSYNEQFF. The full variable domain, rest sourced from reference TRBV25-1 and TRBJ2-1, is EADIYQTPRYLVIGTGKKITLECSQTMGHDKMYWYQQDPGMELHLIHYSYGVNSTEKGDLSSESTVSRIRTEHFPLTLESARPSHTSQYLCASTGNSYNEQFFGPGTRLTVL.

The rearrangement joins TRBV5-1 to TRBJ2-3; 9 bases are shared with TRBD1. The CDR3 has 14 residues. V lost 5 bases to trimming and J lost 1 base; unmatched junction nucleotides: 2. Germline-derived CDR1 and CDR2 are SGHRS and YFSETQ. CDR3 amino acids: CASRRTGGTDTQYF. CDR3 bases: TGCGCCAGCAGGAGGACAGGGGGCACAGATACGCAGTATTTT.

As concerns this clone: Within the sample, other DNA sequences also encode this same CDR3. The V and J genes are TRBV5-1 and TRBJ2-7, with D maybe TRBD2 (5 bases). Germline CDR1 and CDR2: SGHRS and YFSETQ. The V end was cut by 0 bases, the J end by 3 bases, with 13 bases between. The CDR3 covers 15 residues. The CDR3 nucleotides are TGCGCCAGCAGCTTGGGGCCTAGTGGGAGCTACGAGCAGTACTTC. Amino acid sequence: CASSLGPSGSYEQYF.

This clone was counted many times. J is TRBJ1-2 and V is TRBV29-1; the D gene is possibly TRBD1 (5 bases). Germline CDR1 and CDR2: SQVTM and ANQGSEA. The ends were cut back, 4 bases at V and 8 bases at J, with 11 bases in the middle. This CDR3 has 11 amino acids. CDR3 nucleotides: TGCAGCGTTGGAAGCAGGGAAGGCTACACCTTC. Protein: CSVGSREGYTF.

This chain joins TRBV29-1 and TRBJ2-3; D unclear. Deletions cut 7 bases from V and 3 bases from J, with 14 bases between. Looked up from germline, CDR1 is SQVTM and CDR2 is ANQGSEA. The CDR3 spans 13 residues. The DNA for the CDR3 is TGCAGCGAAGGACCCTCTGGAACAGATACGCAGTATTTT. Its translation is CSEGPSGTDTQYF.

The chain is built from TRBV9 and TRBJ2-1; D perhaps matches TRBD2 (5 bases). V was pared by 2 bases and J by 6 bases, with 15 bases between. The length of the CDR3 is 15 residues. Per germline, CDR1 SGDLS and CDR2 YYNGEE. CDR3 protein: CASSVVSSPSNEQFF. CDR3 coding DNA: TGTGCCAGCAGCGTGGTCTCTAGCCCTAGCAATGAGCAGTTCTTC.

This clone was counted once. V is TRBV11-1 and J is TRBJ2-1, with 7 nucleotides matching TRBD2. The CDR3 contains 15 residues. Germline V lookup: CDR1 SGHAT, CDR2 FQDESV (reference sequence). J lost 1 base, V lost 2 bases, and 2 bases had no gene match. This CDR3 reads CASSLFSGSYNEQFF. The DNA for the CDR3 is TGTGCCAGCAGCTTATTTAGCGGGTCCTACAATGAGCAGTTCTTC.

The chain employs TRBV5-1 and TRBJ2-1; 14 bases are a match to TRBD2. This CDR3 spans 16 amino acids. The germline CDR1 and CDR2 sequences are SGHRS and YFSETQ. V lost 4 bases and J lost 7; bases outside the gene matches: 7. Written as DNA, the CDR3 is TGCGCCAGCAGCGTGACTAGCGGGAGGGCCCTAAATGAGCAGTTCTTC. Its protein is CASSVTSGRALNEQFF.

In its sample, this clone was seen once. The chain couples TRBV13 to TRBJ2-3, with TRBD2 identical over 8 bases. The CDR3 sequence is 16 residues long. Trimming removed 4 bases from V and 1 base from J; junction bases left unmatched: 7. CDR1 and CDR2 (germline): PRHDT, FYEKMQ (reference sequence). The CDR3, as DNA: TGTGCCAGCAGCTCCTCTAGGCGGGGGGGCACAGATACGCAGTATTTT. Translating gives CASSSSRRGGTDTQYF.

The rearrangement links TRBV29-1 to TRBJ2-1; unclear D gene. Germline V gene lookup returns CDR1 SQVTM and CDR2 ANQGSEA. Trimming cost V 3 bases and J 4 bases, with 7 bases left between them. The CDR3 loop spans 12 amino acids. The CDR3 sequence is CSVDWSYNEQFF. As DNA, the CDR3 is TGCAGCGTTGATTGGAGTTACAATGAGCAGTTCTTC.

This chain joins TRBV4-1 and TRBJ2-2; D possibly corresponds to TRBD1 (5 bases). The CDR3 is 15 residues long. Germline loops: CDR1 MGHRA, CDR2 YSYEKL. V was clipped by 2 bases and J by 4 bases, with 11 bases between them. CDR3 DNA: TGCGCCAGCAGCCAAAAGCTACAGGCCACCGGGGAGCTGTTTTTT. Encoded protein: CASSQKLQATGELFF.

J is TRBJ2-1 and V is TRBV5-1; 7 bases map to TRBD1. The CDR3 length is 15 residues. The J segment lost 4 bases and the V segment lost 4 bases, leaving 8 bases of the junction unmatched. CDR1 SGHRS and CDR2 YFSETQ come from the germline V gene. The CDR3 coding sequence is TGCGCCAGCAGCCTAGACAGGGCCGCGTACAATGAGCAGTTCTTC. Translated, it gives CASSLDRAAYNEQFF.

The chain combines TRBV13 with TRBJ2-1, with 12 positions matching TRBD2. CDR3 length: 14 amino acids. Germline loops: CDR1 PRHDT, CDR2 FYEKMQ (reference sequence). J was trimmed by 11 bases and V by 0 bases; bases with no gene match: 2. CDR3 protein: CASSLGGLAGQQFF. In nucleotides, the CDR3 is TGTGCCAGCAGCTTAGGCGGACTAGCGGGGCAGCAGTTCTTC.

The rearrangement joins TRBV6-6 to TRBJ1-2; D not certain. V was cut by 7 bases and J by 1 base, with 16 bases left in between. Germline V lookup: CDR1 MNHNY, CDR2 SVGAGI (reference sequence). The CDR3 is made up of 15 amino acids. Here the CDR3 DNA reads TGTGCCAGCACCATTATTCCTAACCTTAACTATGGCTACACCTTC. Protein: CASTIIPNLNYGYTF.

CDR3 protein: CASSLQVDYGYTF. In DNA form, the CDR3 reads TGCGCCAGCAGCTTACAGGTAGACTATGGCTACACCTTC. The chain recombines TRBV5-1 with TRBJ1-2; perhaps TRBD1 as D (5 bases). CDR3 size: 13 residues. Trimming left V 2 bases short and J 3 bases short, with 8 bases between. Germline assignment: CDR1 SGHRS and CDR2 YFSETQ.

CDR3 nucleotides: TGTGCCAGCAGTCCCTTTAGCAATCAGCCCCAGCATTTT. Its translation: CASSPFSNQPQHF. The chain employs TRBV6-5 and TRBJ1-5; the D is unclear. Trimming removed 5 bases at V and 0 bases at J, with 5 bases between. Germline V lookup: CDR1 MNHEY, CDR2 SVGAGI. This CDR3 spans 13 amino acids.

V gene TRBV28 combines with J gene TRBJ2-3; 9 bases match TRBD1. Germline V gives CDR1 MDHEN, CDR2 SYDVKM. The CDR3 has 17 residues. V was clipped by 1 base and J by 0 bases; unmatched bases: 5. The CDR3 DNA follows: TGTGCCAGCAGTTTATTAAGGGACAGGGTTAGCACAGATACGCAGTATTTT. Amino acid sequence: CASSLLRDRVSTDTQYF.

This clone was seen at least ten times. The gene calls are TRBV5-1 and TRBJ1-2, with D possibly TRBD1 on 5 matching bases. Germline CDR1 reads SGHRS; CDR2 reads YFSETQ. The CDR3 runs to 15 residues. Trimming cost V 1 base and J 0 bases, with 10 bases left between them. The chain's CDR3 is CASSLRRGSNYGYTF. The CDR3 region has the DNA TGCGCCAGCAGCTTGCGAAGGGGATCTAACTATGGCTACACCTTC. The complete variable domain, with remaining parts taken from reference TRBV5-1 and TRBJ1-2, reads KAGVTQTPRYLIKTRGQQVTLSCSPISGHRSVSWYQQTPGQGLQFLFEYFSETQRNKGNFPGRFSGRQFSNSRSEMNVSTLELGDSALYLCASSLRRGSNYGYTFGSGTRLTVV.

The table lists this clone with a count of one. The gene calls are TRBV7-2 and TRBJ2-5; TRBD2 agrees at 13 bases. Unmatched junction bases numbered 4, after V lost 3 bases and J lost 0 bases. This CDR3 spans 17 amino acids. The germline V gene encodes CDR1 SGHTA and CDR2 FQGNSA. CDR3 loop: CASSLGLAGRYQETQYF. The CDR3 DNA sequence: TGTGCCAGCAGCTTGGGACTAGCGGGGCGGTACCAAGAGACCCAGTACTTC.

This clone has a single count. V gene TRBV9 combines with J gene TRBJ2-1; 9 nucleotides agree with TRBD2. From germline, CDR1 is SGDLS and CDR2 YYNGEE. The CDR3 spans 17 residues. With V trimmed by 0 bases and J by 0 bases, 4 bases remained unmatched. CDR3 residues: CASSVVGSGSSYNEQFF. CDR3 nucleotides: TGTGCCAGCAGCGTAGTGGGTAGCGGGAGCTCCTACAATGAGCAGTTCTTC.

V usage is TRBV28 and J usage is TRBJ2-6; 9 positions agree with TRBD1. V trimming: 8 bases; J trimming: 0 bases; junction bases outside the gene matches: 11. The V gene's germline CDR1 is MDHEN and CDR2 SYDVKM. The CDR3 is 18 amino acids. CDR3 in amino acids: CASCPRDREFSGANVLTF. Here the CDR3 DNA reads TGTGCCAGCTGCCCCCGGGACAGGGAGTTCTCTGGGGCCAACGTCCTGACTTTC.

The chain links TRBV11-2 to TRBJ2-1; D remains ambiguous. V lost 10 bases to trimming and J lost 0 bases, with 16 bases between them. Looked up from germline, CDR1 is SGHAT and CDR2 is FQNNGV. This CDR3 is 15 amino acids long. The CDR3 is CAIQRAVGSYNEQFF. CDR3 sequence (DNA): TGTGCCATCCAGCGCGCGGTCGGCTCCTACAATGAGCAGTTCTTC.

The chain is built from TRBV19 and TRBJ2-7; the match to TRBD2 covers 7 bases. This CDR3 spans 15 amino acids. Germline trimming cut 6 bases from V and 0 bases from J; bases unmatched to any gene: 8. Per germline, CDR1 LNHDA and CDR2 SQIVND (reference sequence). DNA for the CDR3: TGTGCCAGTAGGGAGCGGGACGTGAGCTCCTACGAGCAGTACTTC. Protein product: CASRERDVSSYEQYF.

The V and J genes are TRBV2 and TRBJ1-2; 9 nucleotides match TRBD1. The CDR3 runs to 16 residues. CDR1 and CDR2 (germline): SNHLY, FYNNEI. V dropped 1 base and J dropped 4; count of bases not matched to a gene: 7. CDR3 sequence (DNA): TGTGCCAGCAGTGAAGGGACAGGGGCTGCGGGCTATGGCTACACCTTC. Its translation is CASSEGTGAAGYGYTF. Supplemented by reference TRBV2 and TRBJ1-2, the full variable domain reads EPEVTQTPSHQVTQMGQEVILRCVPISNHLYFYWYRQILGQKVEFLVSFYNNEISEKSEIFDDQFSVERPDGSNFTLKIRSTKLEDSAMYFCASSEGTGAAGYGYTFGSGTRLTVV.

The chain has TRBV27 and TRBJ2-3, with 9 bases matching TRBD2. There are 15 residues in the CDR3. CDR1 is MNHEY, CDR2 SMNVEV, per germline (reference sequence). Germline trimming cut 6 bases from V and 8 bases from J; bases unmatched to any gene: 12. CDR3 amino acids: CASSVAGAGVGTQYF. The CDR3 nucleotides are TGTGCCAGCAGCGTAGCGGGGGCCGGGGTCGGTACGCAGTATTTT.